The next 30 T cell receptor beta chains were all read from a single sample in a study of blood T cell repertoires in COVID-19. The table came from immunoSEQ multiplex PCR; TCRdb's copy has only in-frame clones and leaves some out. The sample consists of 200,000 to 250,000 clones, around 81% of them appearing once. The sequenced sample was peripheral blood. These receptors were collected from an elderly woman with COVID-19, enrolled during active disease.

This clone was detected once. The chain uses TRBV7-3 and TRBJ2-7; D unresolved. CDR3 length: 14 residues. Trimming left V 0 bases short and J 3 bases short, with 9 bases between. Germline lookup yields CDR1 SGHTA and CDR2 FQGTGA. The DNA of the CDR3 is TGTGCCAGCAGCTTAACTGGAGCCGTCTACGAGCAGTACTTC. Amino acid sequence: CASSLTGAVYEQYF.

This chain joins TRBV6-5 and TRBJ2-7; TRBD1 is a possible D gene (7 bases). The CDR3 is made up of 14 amino acids. Trimming removed 2 bases from V and 2 bases from J, with 10 bases in between. Germline lookup yields CDR1 MNHEY and CDR2 SVGAGI. CDR3 in DNA: TGTGCCAGCAGTTACGGGGGGACAGCCTACGAGCAGTACTTC. It codes for CASSYGGTAYEQYF.

The chain employs TRBV5-1 and TRBJ2-5; D is perhaps TRBD2 (7 bases). The CDR3 is 17 amino acids. Germline values: CDR1 SGHRS, CDR2 YFSETQ. V shed 6 bases and J shed 5 bases, with 26 bases lying between them. CDR3 sequence reads: CASKPLAGGGAAETQYF. In nucleotides, the CDR3 is TGCGCCAGCAAACCGCTGGCCGGTGGGGGGGCCGCGGAGACCCAGTACTTC. Full variable domain (remainder filled in from reference TRBV5-1 and TRBJ2-5): KAGVTQTPRYLIKTRGQQVTLSCSPISGHRSVSWYQQTPGQGLQFLFEYFSETQRNKGNFPGRFSGRQFSNSRSEMNVSTLELGDSALYLCASKPLAGGGAAETQYFGPGTRLLVL.

The J gene is TRBJ1-2, the V gene TRBV7-2; TRBD1 matches 9 bases. V shed 4 bases, J shed 3 bases, and the junction held 3 bases outside the gene matches. The CDR3 is 14 residues long. CDR1 is SGHTA and CDR2 is FQGNSA in the germline V gene. The CDR3 DNA reads as TGTGCCAGCAGCTCCAGACAGGGGGACTATGGCTACACCTTC. This encodes CASSSRQGDYGYTF.

This clone was seen ten or more times. The chain employs TRBV5-1 and TRBJ1-6, with D perhaps matching TRBD1 (6 bases). This CDR3 is 15 amino acids long. CDR1 is SGHRS, CDR2 YFSETQ, per germline. V shed 2 bases and J shed 8 bases, with 14 bases lying between them. CDR3 nucleotide sequence: TGCGCCAGCAGCTTTGTCCCGGGACACGATTCACCCCTCCACTTT. Amino acids: CASSFVPGHDSPLHF.

This chain connects TRBV28 to TRBJ1-5; 7 bases are shared with TRBD1. This CDR3 contains 14 residues. Germline V gene lookup returns CDR1 MDHEN and CDR2 SYDVKM. The ends lost 5 bases at V and 7 bases at J; junction bases unmatched: 8. CDR3 in DNA: TGTGCCAGCAGTATACGACAGGGACGGCAGCCCCAGCATTTT. Translated: CASSIRQGRQPQHF.

The chain couples TRBV6-5 to TRBJ1-1; 9 bases agree with TRBD1. The CDR3 is 13 residues long. Germline V gives CDR1 MNHEY, CDR2 SVGAGI. With V trimmed by 7 bases and J by 4 bases, 4 bases remained unmatched. CDR3 in DNA: TGTGCCAGCACCCGGACAGGGGCCACTGAAGCTTTCTTT. Translating gives CASTRTGATEAFF.

This clone was observed a handful of times. V is TRBV9 and J is TRBJ1-2, with D perhaps matching TRBD1 (6 bases). This CDR3 has 14 amino acids. V was pared by 2 bases and J by 0 bases, with 8 bases between. Germline V gene lookup returns CDR1 SGDLS and CDR2 YYNGEE. The CDR3 here is CASSVRGSNYGYTF. In nucleotides, the CDR3 is TGTGCCAGCAGCGTCAGGGGCTCTAACTATGGCTACACCTTC.

This clone was detected a few times. J is TRBJ2-4 and V is TRBV7-9; 9 positions agree with TRBD1. Unmatched junction bases numbered 11, after V lost 5 bases and J lost 0 bases. This CDR3 region has 18 residues. Germline assignment: CDR1 SEHNR and CDR2 FQNEAQ (reference sequence). Here the CDR3 DNA reads TGTGCCAGCAGCAAACAGGGGGCGACCACCTTAGCCAAAAACATTCAGTACTTC. As protein: CASSKQGATTLAKNIQYF.

This rearrangement joins TRBV3-1 (or the pseudogene TRBV3-2) to TRBJ1-1; TRBD1 is a possible D gene (6 bases). Germline-derived CDR1 and CDR2 are LGHDT and YNNKEL (reference sequence). Trimming cost V 4 bases and J 8 bases, with 14 bases left between them. The CDR3 extends over 13 amino acids. CDR3 sequence (DNA): TGTGCCAGCAGCCCACGCCAGGGGCCCGAAGCTTTCTTT. Translated: CASSPRQGPEAFF.

This chain links TRBV13 with TRBJ2-7; D perhaps matches TRBD2 (5 bases). Per germline, CDR1 PRHDT and CDR2 FYEKMQ (reference sequence). The CDR3 runs to 13 residues. V lost 5 bases and J 2 bases, leaving 10 bases between the germline ends. The DNA for the CDR3 is TGTGCCAGCAGCAGAGGGAGCCCCTACGAGCAGTACTTC. Protein sequence: CASSRGSPYEQYF.

This clone came up once. V and J are TRBV5-5 and TRBJ2-1; D might be TRBD2 (5 bases). Germline V CDR1 and CDR2: SGHKS, YYEKEE (reference sequence). The CDR3 totals 16 residues. With 2 bases removed from V and 8 bases from J, the gap between germline ends came to 20 bases. CDR3 loop: CASSFQAGLGVDEQFF. CDR3 in DNA: TGTGCCAGCAGCTTTCAGGCCGGACTGGGTGTGGATGAGCAGTTCTTC.

The V and J genes are TRBV20-1 and TRBJ2-7, with 10 bases lining up with TRBD2. Germline V gene lookup returns CDR1 DFQATT and CDR2 SNEGSKA (reference sequence). The V segment lost 6 bases and the J segment 5 bases; nucleotides outside the gene matches: 1. This CDR3 has 11 amino acids. The CDR3 spells CSALAGDEQYF. The CDR3 coding sequence is TGCAGTGCCCTAGCGGGAGACGAGCAGTACTTC.

This chain joins TRBV6-5 and TRBJ1-2; maybe TRBD1 (5 bases). Germline V CDR1 and CDR2: MNHEY, SVGAGI. The V end was cut by 2 bases, the J end by 4 bases, with 14 bases between. The CDR3 has 15 residues. The DNA of the CDR3 is TGTGCCAGCAGTTACGCGGCAGGGATTTTCTATGGCTACACCTTC. It translates to CASSYAAGIFYGYTF.

This rearrangement joins TRBV4-2 to TRBJ2-2; 8 nucleotides align to TRBD1. The CDR3 runs to 16 residues. The V gene's germline CDR1 is LGHNA and CDR2 YNFKEQ. Trimming removed 3 bases from V and 5 bases from J; junction bases left unmatched: 8. The CDR3 region has the DNA TGTGCCAGCAGCCACACAGGGGGAATTGTAACCGGGGAGCTGTTTTTT. It encodes CASSHTGGIVTGELFF.

This clone was picked up a small number of times. This rearrangement joins TRBV7-9 to TRBJ1-4; D perhaps matches TRBD1 (5 bases). The ends were cut back, 5 bases at V and 8 bases at J, with 15 bases in the middle. CDR1 SEHNR and CDR2 FQNEAQ come from the germline V gene (reference sequence). The CDR3 totals 14 residues. The CDR3 bases are TGTGCCAGCAGCATAGGGGCTGGAAGAGAAAAACTGTTTTTT. Protein sequence: CASSIGAGREKLFF.

The V call is TRBV6-6, the J call TRBJ2-6, with a possible D match to TRBD1 (6 bases). The CDR3 is made up of 17 amino acids. The V end lost 5 bases, the J end lost 0 bases, and 14 bases lay between the germline ends. CDR1 and CDR2 from the germline V gene are MNHNY and SVGAGI (reference sequence). The chain's CDR3 is CASSRKTGISGANVLTF. The CDR3 DNA is TGTGCCAGCAGTCGGAAGACAGGTATCTCTGGGGCCAACGTCCTGACTTTC.

The J gene is TRBJ2-2, the V gene TRBV7-8; weak D call: TRBD2 (5 bases). The V end was cut by 6 bases, the J end by 6 bases, with 11 bases between. There are 13 residues in the CDR3. Germline V gene data show CDR1 as SGHVS and CDR2 as FQNEAQ. This chain's CDR3 is CASRQTSSGELFF. The DNA for the CDR3 is TGTGCCAGCAGACAAACTAGTTCCGGGGAGCTGTTTTTT.

J is TRBJ2-5 and V is TRBV19; 11 nucleotides agree with TRBD2. There are 13 residues in the CDR3. Germline values: CDR1 LNHDA, CDR2 SQIVND (reference sequence). Trimming cost V 10 bases and J 7 bases; bases outside gene matches: 8. The CDR3 DNA follows: TGTGCCACTAGCGGGAGGAGGGGTCTGACCCAGTACTTC. It specifies CATSGRRGLTQYF.

The chain links TRBV5-1 to TRBJ1-6; D perhaps matches TRBD1 (5 bases). The CDR3 contains 15 residues. Germline CDR1 SGHRS, CDR2 YFSETQ. Between the trimmed V and J ends, which lost 0 bases and 10 bases, there was a span of 14 bases. The CDR3 coding sequence is TGCGCCAGCAGCTTGGGGCAGGGTGAATACTCACCCCTCCACTTT. Translating it yields CASSLGQGEYSPLHF.

V usage is TRBV19 and J usage is TRBJ2-3; 7 nucleotides agree with TRBD2. Germline-derived CDR1 and CDR2 are LNHDA and SQIVND (reference sequence). This CDR3 is 15 amino acids long. The J segment lost 4 bases and the V segment lost 11 bases, leaving 15 bases of the junction unmatched. This CDR3 reads CASIPSGAGADTQYF. CDR3 DNA: TGTGCCTCGATACCCAGCGGGGCGGGAGCAGATACGCAGTATTTT.

V usage is TRBV2 and J usage is TRBJ1-1, with TRBD1 matching over 7 bases. J was trimmed by 6 bases and V by 1 base; bases with no gene match: 11. The CDR3 has 16 amino acids. CDR1 SNHLY and CDR2 FYNNEI come from the germline V gene. CDR3 nucleotides: TGTGCCAGCAGTGAAGGTCGTCCAGGGGGAAGGTCTGAAGCTTTCTTT. Its translation: CASSEGRPGGRSEAFF.

The table lists this clone with a count of one. This chain uses TRBV7-9 with TRBJ1-6, with D maybe TRBD1 (5 bases). In germline, CDR1 is SEHNR, CDR2 FQNEAQ (reference sequence). Trimming took off 2 bases at V and 9 bases at J, with 11 bases between the two ends. The CDR3 loop spans 14 amino acids. CDR3 sequence reads: CASSLLGGGSPLHF. In nucleotides, the CDR3 is TGTGCCAGCAGCTTACTGGGGGGGGGTTCACCCCTCCACTTT.

This clone was seen more than once but under ten times. The chain carries TRBV5-1 and TRBJ2-7; D may be TRBD2 (6 bases). Deletions cut 2 bases from V and 2 bases from J, with 14 bases between. The CDR3 spans 15 residues. The germline gives CDR1 SGHRS, CDR2 YFSETQ. CDR3: CASSFGSGSTYEQYF. CDR3 nucleotide sequence: TGCGCCAGCAGCTTCGGTAGCGGCTCTACCTACGAGCAGTACTTC.

The chain joins TRBV7-9 to TRBJ1-4; D ambiguous. Trimming left V 1 base short and J 4 bases short, with 7 bases between. The CDR3 runs to 14 residues. Germline lookup yields CDR1 SEHNR and CDR2 FQNEAQ (reference sequence). The CDR3 reads CASSLDSFNEKLFF. DNA for the CDR3: TGTGCCAGCAGCTTAGATAGCTTTAATGAAAAACTGTTTTTT. Full variable domain (missing parts from reference TRBV7-9 and TRBJ1-4): DTGVSQNPRHKITKRGQNVTFRCDPISEHNRLYWYRQTLGQGPEFLTYFQNEAQLEKSRLLSDRFSAERPKGSFSTLEIQRTEQGDSAMYLCASSLDSFNEKLFFGSGTQLSVL.

For the CDR3, the DNA is TGTGCCAGCAGGTCGACGGGAGGGCGAGGCGGCTACACCTTC. Its protein is CASRSTGGRGGYTF. The V call is TRBV3-1 (or the pseudogene TRBV3-2), the J call TRBJ1-2; D remains unclear. The CDR3 is 14 amino acids. Germline V gene sequence: CDR1 LGHDT, CDR2 YNNKEL (reference sequence). V was pared by 6 bases and J by 8 bases, with 19 bases between.

The rearrangement uses TRBV27 and TRBJ1-6; D possibly corresponds to TRBD1 (6 bases). The CDR3 loop spans 16 amino acids. Germline V gene data show CDR1 as MNHEY and CDR2 as SMNVEV (reference sequence). Trimming pared 4 bases from V and 1 base from J, leaving 11 bases between. The CDR3 coding sequence is TGTGCCAGCAGTTCTACAGGGAAATCCTATAATTCACCCCTCCACTTT. Translated: CASSSTGKSYNSPLHF.

The CDR3 DNA sequence: TGTGCCAGCAGCTTAAGGACAGGGGGAGGTGAAAAACTGTTTTTT. Protein sequence: CASSLRTGGGEKLFF. The chain joins TRBV7-2 to TRBJ1-4; 10 nucleotides match TRBD1. The CDR3 is 15 amino acids. V gave up 2 bases and J gave up 7 bases; unmatched junction bases: 4. Germline lookup yields CDR1 SGHTA and CDR2 FQGNSA.

The rearrangement uses TRBV10-1 and TRBJ1-1; a possible D gene is TRBD1 (5 bases). V lost 6 bases to trimming and J lost 0 bases, with 8 bases between them. Germline V lookup: CDR1 WNHNN, CDR2 SYGVQD (reference sequence). The CDR3 extends over 13 amino acids. CDR3 sequence reads: CASRDNMNTEAFF. In nucleotides, the CDR3 is TGCGCCAGCAGGGACAACATGAACACTGAAGCTTTCTTT.

The chain combines TRBV7-6 with TRBJ2-1; possibly TRBD2 for D (5 bases). From germline, CDR1 is SGHVS and CDR2 FNYEAQ. The CDR3 is 14 amino acids. The ends were cut back, 7 bases at V and 6 bases at J, with 16 bases in the middle. In DNA, the CDR3 is TGTGCCAGCACCCGGGGATCCGGGTCCAATGAGCAGTTCTTC. This encodes CASTRGSGSNEQFF.